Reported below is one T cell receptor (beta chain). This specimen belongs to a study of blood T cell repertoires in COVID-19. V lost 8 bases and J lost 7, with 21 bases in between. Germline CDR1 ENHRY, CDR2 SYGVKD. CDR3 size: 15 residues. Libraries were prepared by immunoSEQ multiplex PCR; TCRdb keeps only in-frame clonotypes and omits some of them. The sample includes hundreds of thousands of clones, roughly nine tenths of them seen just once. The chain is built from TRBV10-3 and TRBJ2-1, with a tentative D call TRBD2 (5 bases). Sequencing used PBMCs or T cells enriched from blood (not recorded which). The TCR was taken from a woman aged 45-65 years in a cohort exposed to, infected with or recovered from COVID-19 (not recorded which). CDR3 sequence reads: CAIANSPTGKNEQFF. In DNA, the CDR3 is TGTGCCATCGCTAACAGTCCCACCGGGAAAAATGAGCAGTTCTTC.